Shown below are 23 T cell receptor beta chains from a single sample sequenced in a study of prognosis after radiotherapy for stage I lung cancer. Two rounds of multiplex PCR amplified TCR beta CDR3 from genomic DNA. The first round of PCR was done with primers that matched each TRBV and TRBJ gene. MiXCR, run by TCRdb on the multiplex PCR reads, gives a single entry per CDR3 protein. Of around 51,000 distinct CDR3 sequences in the sample, approximately 30% were seen once. Sample: PBMCs, taken before or after stereotactic body radiation therapy (not recorded which). All receptors derive from a donor aged 50 or older with non-small cell lung cancer.

This clonotype was detected many times. The chain is built from TRBV19 and TRBJ1-1; TRBD1 agrees at 10 bases. In germline, CDR1 is LNHDA, CDR2 SQIVND (reference sequence). V lost 2 bases and J lost 5; bases outside the gene matches: 5. The CDR3 runs to 15 residues. CDR3 sequence: CASSIRGQGLTEAFF. CDR3 bases: TGTGCCAGTAGTATAAGGGGACAGGGGTTAACTGAAGCTTTCTTT.

This clonotype was seen more than once but under ten times. A much more abundant neighbour one base away suggests this may be a read error. The CDR3: CASSSDSGQRKLFF. CDR3 sequence (DNA): TGTGCCAGCAGCTCCGACAGTGGCCAGAGGAAACTGTTTTTT. The chain couples TRBV7-2 to TRBJ1-4; weak D call: TRBD1 (5 bases). Deletions cut 4 bases from V and 11 bases from J, with 17 bases between. The CDR3 runs 14 residues. Germline loops: CDR1 SGHTA, CDR2 FQGNSA.

This clonotype has ten or more counts. The chain recombines TRBV24-1 with TRBJ2-3; a possible D gene is TRBD1 (8 bases). V lost 7 bases, J lost 3 bases, and 19 bases lay in between. CDR1 KGHDR and CDR2 SFDVKD come from the germline V gene. This CDR3 has 16 residues. Here the CDR3 reads CATSRTGREGTDTQYF. The CDR3 nucleotides are TGTGCCACCAGCAGGACAGGGAGGGAGGGGACAGATACGCAGTATTTT.

Points on this clonotype: One base separates it from a far larger clone, so it is likely a read error. The rearrangement joins TRBV7-9 to TRBJ2-7; 9 nucleotides match TRBD2. V gave up 6 bases and J gave up 3 bases; unmatched junction bases: 3. Germline CDR1 reads SEHNR; CDR2 reads FQNEAQ (reference sequence). The length of the CDR3 is 13 residues. Here the CDR3 DNA reads TGTGCCAGCAGACGAGCGGGGGGCTACGAGCAGTACTTC. As protein: CASRRAGGYEQYF.

This clonotype was detected many times. The chain links TRBV4-3 to TRBJ2-1, with D tentatively TRBD1 or TRBD2 (7 bases each). CDR3 length: 17 residues. CDR1 is LGHNA, CDR2 YSLEER, per germline. V lost 4 bases, J lost 6 bases, and 22 bases lay in between. This CDR3 is CASSLHPQGGARNEQFF. CDR3 DNA: TGCGCCAGCAGCCTCCATCCCCAGGGGGGGGCCCGCAATGAGCAGTTCTTC.

In its sample, this clonotype was seen many times. The chain links TRBV4-2 to TRBJ2-1; D is perhaps TRBD2 (6 bases). From germline, CDR1 is LGHNA and CDR2 YNFKEQ. V lost 3 bases, J lost 1 base, and 19 bases lay in between. The CDR3 contains 18 residues. The chain's CDR3 is CASSQTPARGDSYNEQFF. CDR3 in DNA: TGTGCCAGCAGCCAGACCCCGGCCCGCGGGGATTCCTACAATGAGCAGTTCTTC.

This clonotype was seen once. This sequence is one base from a far larger clone and is likely a read error. The chain carries TRBV4-2 and TRBJ1-6, with D uncertain. CDR3 length: 13 amino acids. Germline V lookup: CDR1 LGHNA, CDR2 YNFKEQ. Here the CDR3 DNA reads TGCGCCAGCAGCCAAGACGCAGATTCACCCCTCCACTTT. Encoded protein: CASSQDADSPLHF.

This chain links TRBV24-1 with TRBJ2-2; a weak D match, TRBD1 (5 bases). The V end lost 7 bases, the J end lost 2 bases, and 10 bases lay between the germline ends. The germline V gene has CDR1 KGHDR and CDR2 SFDVKD. The CDR3 is 14 amino acids. The CDR3 bases are TGTGCCACCAGCCTGGACACAAACACCGGGGAGCTGTTTTTT. Translated: CATSLDTNTGELFF.

There are many counts of this clonotype. The J gene is TRBJ1-2, the V gene TRBV19, with D possibly TRBD1 on 6 matching bases. CDR3 length: 13 amino acids. V shed 2 bases and J shed 7 bases, with 11 bases lying between them. CDR1 and CDR2 (germline): LNHDA, SQIVND (reference sequence). CDR3 sequence: CASSIKGGTGYTF. CDR3 DNA sequence: TGTGCCAGTAGTATAAAGGGGGGCACTGGCTACACCTTC.

Worth noting for this clonotype: A read error may explain this, as a much larger clone is one base away. This chain joins TRBV24-1 and TRBJ2-1, with 8 bases that match TRBD2. V dropped 4 bases and J dropped 7; count of bases not matched to a gene: 5. CDR1 and CDR2 (germline): KGHDR, SFDVKD. This CDR3 is built from 14 residues. CDR3: CATSDTGGGNEQFF. In DNA form, the CDR3 reads TGTGCCACCAGTGACACGGGGGGGGGGAATGAGCAGTTCTTC.

The rearrangement uses TRBV24-1 and TRBJ2-1, with D tentatively TRBD1 or TRBD2 (5 bases each). Germline V gene lookup returns CDR1 KGHDR and CDR2 SFDVKD. V lost 3 bases and J 6 bases, leaving 14 bases between the germline ends. The CDR3 loop spans 15 amino acids. The CDR3 DNA reads TGTGCCACCAGTGATCCAGGGCGGAGGCGCAATGAGCAGTTCTTC. Its translation is CATSDPGRRRNEQFF.

This clonotype was found many times. The V gene is TRBV12-3 or TRBV12-4, the J gene TRBJ1-1; TRBD1 is a possible D gene (6 bases). The CDR3 loop spans 15 amino acids. V lost 6 bases and J 1 base, leaving 15 bases between the germline ends. As DNA, the CDR3 is TGTGCCAGCAGCCAGCATGGGGGGGCGAACACTGAAGCTTTCTTT. Protein: CASSQHGGANTEAFF.

The V and J genes are TRBV6-2 or TRBV6-3 and TRBJ2-5; 7 nucleotides agree with TRBD2. CDR1 and CDR2 from the germline V gene are MNHEY and SVGEGT. The CDR3 loop spans 15 amino acids. Unmatched junction bases numbered 14, after V lost 8 bases and J lost 5 bases. CDR3 DNA: TGTGCCAGCGCCGAAGTCCGGACTAGACGGGAGACCCAGTACTTC. It specifies CASAEVRTRRETQYF.

This clonotype was seen more than once but under ten times. A much larger clone lies a single base off, so this may be a read error. The gene calls are TRBV6-2 or TRBV6-3 and TRBJ2-7; tentative D call: TRBD1 (6 bases). Trimming cost V 7 bases and J 5 bases, with 15 bases left between them. Germline assignment: CDR1 MNHEY and CDR2 SVGEGT. This CDR3 is built from 13 residues. CDR3 protein: CASILTGSDEQYF. CDR3 DNA sequence: TGTGCCAGCATACTAACAGGGAGCGACGAGCAGTACTTC.

This clonotype was seen at least ten times. The chain links TRBV5-5 to TRBJ2-3, with 7 bases matching TRBD2. After removal of 3 bases from V and 2 bases from J, the junction contained 12 bases not matched to a gene. Germline CDR1 and CDR2: SGHKS and YYEKEE (reference sequence). The CDR3 has 17 residues. The CDR3 DNA sequence: TGTGCCAGCAGCTCTGGGGGGGTTGGCAGGGCCACAGATACGCAGTATTTT. Encoded protein: CASSSGGVGRATDTQYF. Drawing the rest from reference TRBV5-5 and TRBJ2-3, the complete variable domain is DAGVTQSPTHLIKTRGQQVTLRCSPISGHKSVSWYQQVLGQGPQFIFQYYEKEERGRGNFPDRFSARQFPNYSSELNVNALLLGDSALYLCASSSGGVGRATDTQYFGPGTRLTVL.

This clonotype was found many times. This chain connects TRBV7-2 to TRBJ2-3, with 9 bases aligning to TRBD2. The V segment lost 3 bases and the J segment 4 bases; nucleotides outside the gene matches: 8. The V gene's germline CDR1 is SGHTA and CDR2 FQGNSA. The CDR3 is made up of 16 amino acids. The CDR3 is CASSFSGSELADTQYF. CDR3 DNA: TGTGCCAGCAGCTTTAGCGGGAGTGAGCTGGCAGATACGCAGTATTTT.

This clonotype was recorded many times. The chain is built from TRBV7-9 and TRBJ1-5; possibly TRBD1 for D (5 bases). Germline CDR1 and CDR2: SEHNR and FQNEAQ (reference sequence). The V end was cut by 1 base, the J end by 7 bases, with 11 bases between. The CDR3 is made up of 14 amino acids. CDR3 in amino acids: CASSLVGGDQPQHF. DNA for the CDR3: TGTGCCAGCAGCTTAGTGGGGGGAGACCAGCCCCAGCATTTT.

This clonotype was recorded a few times. A read error may explain this, as a much larger clone is one base away. This sequence joins TRBV27 and TRBJ2-5; either TRBD1 or TRBD2 may supply D (6 bases each). The CDR3 extends over 15 amino acids. Trimming left V 11 bases short and J 2 bases short, with 21 bases between. Germline V gene data show CDR1 as MNHEY and CDR2 as SMNVEV (reference sequence). CDR3: CASVRGRGLQETQYF. In DNA, the CDR3 is TGTGCCTCCGTAAGGGGTCGGGGGCTTCAAGAGACCCAGTACTTC.

Worth noting for this clonotype: A read error may produce the germline difference seen at one junction end. This rearrangement joins TRBV7-9 to TRBJ2-2, with D maybe TRBD2 (5 bases). CDR1 and CDR2 (germline): SEHNR, FQNEAQ (reference sequence). The CDR3 has 15 residues. The chain's CDR3 is CASSLARLNPGELFF. The CDR3 DNA follows: TGTGCCAGCAGTCTAGCTCGGTTAAACCCCGGTGAGCTGTTTTTT.

The table lists this clonotype with a few counts. This clone may be a read error of a much larger clone one base away. V gene TRBV28 combines with J gene TRBJ2-1, with 8 bases aligning to TRBD1. In germline, CDR1 is MDHEN, CDR2 SYDVKM. Unmatched junction bases numbered 4, after V lost 7 bases and J lost 2 bases. CDR3 length equals 14 residues. CDR3 DNA sequence: TGTGCCAGCAACCTACAGGGGGCCTACAATGAGCAGTTCTTC. It specifies CASNLQGAYNEQFF. Together with reference TRBV28 and TRBJ2-1, the CDR3 gives the full variable domain: DVKVTQSSRYLVKRTGEKVFLECVQDMDHENMFWYRQDPGLGLRLIYFSYDVKMKEKGDIPEGYSVSREKKERFSLILESASTNQTSMYLCASNLQGAYNEQFFGPGTRLTVL.

A note on this clonotype: A junction end diverges from the germline sequence, so it may reflect a read error. The chain uses TRBV28 and TRBJ2-6; possible D gene TRBD1, 6 bases. The CDR3 length is 14 residues. Germline V gives CDR1 MDHEN, CDR2 SYDVKM. This CDR3 reads CASTSGAGANVPTF. The DNA of the CDR3 is TGTGCCAGCACCTCAGGGGCTGGGGCCAACGTCCCGACTTTC.

The sample holds many counts of this clonotype. The chain has TRBV7-9 and TRBJ1-1; D is perhaps TRBD1 (5 bases). The CDR3 has 15 amino acids. Germline CDR1 SEHNR, CDR2 FQNEAQ (reference sequence). The germline V and J ends were trimmed by 5 bases and 5 bases, with 18 bases remaining between them. This CDR3 reads CASSPDSLGGTEAFF. DNA of the CDR3: TGTGCCAGCAGCCCCGATTCTCTGGGGGGGACTGAAGCTTTCTTT.

This clonotype was seen many times. The chain links TRBV5-1 to TRBJ2-1; 9 bases fit TRBD2. With V trimmed by 0 bases and J by 9 bases, 4 bases remained unmatched. The CDR3 totals 14 residues. Looked up from germline, CDR1 is SGHRS and CDR2 is YFSETQ. CDR3 coding DNA: TGCGCCAGCAGCTTGGGGCGGGAGGGCCTTGAGCAGTTCTTC. Its protein product is CASSLGREGLEQFF.